This paragraph reports one TCR beta chain. These data are taken from a study of blood T cell repertoires in COVID-19. The wider study: T cells, B-cell-depleted T cells, or PBMCs provided the cDNA or gDNA that served as material.

Germline CDR1 is SEHNR and CDR2 is FQNEAQ (reference sequence). The CDR3 is 14 amino acids. J was trimmed by 14 bases and V by 5 bases; bases with no gene match: 11. Original processing notes: Estimation of nucleated cell counts was performed using reference gene primer amplification. Assay used: immunoSEQ multiplex PCR; TCRdb lists only in-frame clones, some missing. The V and J calls and clone size come from that table; D and trimming were worked out from the DNA. The sample holds 84,000 or so clones, roughly 80% seen once. The receptor was derived from a man at least 80 years old with active or convalescent COVID-19. The source material was peripheral blood. The J gene is TRBJ2-3, the V gene TRBV7-9; 12 nucleotides agree with TRBD2. CDR3 sequence (DNA): TGTGCCAGCAGCATCAGTCAACTAGCGGGAGGAAGGTATTTT. Translating gives CASSISQLAGGRYF.